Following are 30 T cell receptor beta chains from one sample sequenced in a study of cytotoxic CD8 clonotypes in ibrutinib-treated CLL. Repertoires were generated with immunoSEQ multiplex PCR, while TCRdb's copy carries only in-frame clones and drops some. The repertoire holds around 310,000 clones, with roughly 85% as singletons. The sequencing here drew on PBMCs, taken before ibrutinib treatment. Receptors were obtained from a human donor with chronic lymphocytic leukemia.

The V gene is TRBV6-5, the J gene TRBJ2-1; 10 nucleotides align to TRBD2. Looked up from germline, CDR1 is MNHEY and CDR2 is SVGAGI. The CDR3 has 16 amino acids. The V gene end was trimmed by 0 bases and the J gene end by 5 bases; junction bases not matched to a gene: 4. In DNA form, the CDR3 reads TGTGCCAGCAGTTACTCTAGCGGGAGGACGAACAATGAGCAGTTCTTC. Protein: CASSYSSGRTNNEQFF.

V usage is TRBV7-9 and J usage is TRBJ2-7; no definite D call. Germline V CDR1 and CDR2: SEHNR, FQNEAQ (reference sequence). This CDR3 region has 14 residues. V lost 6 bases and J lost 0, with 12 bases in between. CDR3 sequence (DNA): TGTGCCAGCAGGGGTTGGGATCCCTCCTACGAGCAGTACTTC. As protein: CASRGWDPSYEQYF.

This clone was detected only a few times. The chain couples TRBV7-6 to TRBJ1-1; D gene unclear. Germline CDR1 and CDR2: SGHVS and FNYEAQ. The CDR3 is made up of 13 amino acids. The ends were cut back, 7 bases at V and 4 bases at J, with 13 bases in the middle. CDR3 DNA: TGTGCCAGCACCCGGAGGATGGGCACTGAAGCTTTCTTT. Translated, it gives CASTRRMGTEAFF. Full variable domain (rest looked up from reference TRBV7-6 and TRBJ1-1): GAGVSQSPRYKVTKRGQDVALRCDPISGHVSLYWYRQALGQGPEFLTYFNYEAQQDKSGLPNDRFSAERPEGSISTLTIQRTEQRDSAMYRCASTRRMGTEAFFGQGTRLTVV.

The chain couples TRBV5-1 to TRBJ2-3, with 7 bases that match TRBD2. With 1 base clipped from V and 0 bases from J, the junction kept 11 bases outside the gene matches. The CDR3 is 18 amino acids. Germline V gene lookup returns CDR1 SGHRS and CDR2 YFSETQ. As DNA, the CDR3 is TGCGCCAGCAGCTTGAGCGGGGCGCGGGGATTGAGCACAGATACGCAGTATTTT. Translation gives CASSLSGARGLSTDTQYF.

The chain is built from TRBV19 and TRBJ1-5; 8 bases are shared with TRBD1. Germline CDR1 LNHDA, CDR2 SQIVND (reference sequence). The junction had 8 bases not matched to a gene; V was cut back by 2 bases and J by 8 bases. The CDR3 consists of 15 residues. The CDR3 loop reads CASSISWTGREPQHF. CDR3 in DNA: TGTGCCAGTAGTATAAGTTGGACAGGGAGGGAGCCCCAGCATTTT. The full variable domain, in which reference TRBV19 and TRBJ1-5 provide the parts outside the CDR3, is DGGITQSPKYLFRKEGQNVTLSCEQNLNHDAMYWYRQDPGQGLRLIYYSQIVNDFQKGDIAEGYSVSREKKESFPLTVTSAQKNPTAFYLCASSISWTGREPQHFGDGTRLSIL.

The CDR3 region has the DNA TGTGCCAGCAGCTTAGGAGCGGGAGGTTACAATGAGCAGTTCTTC. It yields the protein CASSLGAGGYNEQFF. The V and J genes are TRBV5-5 and TRBJ2-1; 9 nucleotides align to TRBD2. The CDR3 runs to 15 residues. Trimming at V came to 2 bases and at J to 4 bases, leaving 4 bases not matched to a gene. Germline values: CDR1 SGHKS, CDR2 YYEKEE (reference sequence).

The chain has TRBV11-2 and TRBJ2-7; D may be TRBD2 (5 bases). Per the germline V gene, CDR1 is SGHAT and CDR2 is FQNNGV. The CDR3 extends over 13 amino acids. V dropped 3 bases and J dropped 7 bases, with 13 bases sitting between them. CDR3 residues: CASSFGGRGEQYF. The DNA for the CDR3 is TGTGCCAGCAGCTTCGGAGGCCGCGGGGAGCAGTACTTC.

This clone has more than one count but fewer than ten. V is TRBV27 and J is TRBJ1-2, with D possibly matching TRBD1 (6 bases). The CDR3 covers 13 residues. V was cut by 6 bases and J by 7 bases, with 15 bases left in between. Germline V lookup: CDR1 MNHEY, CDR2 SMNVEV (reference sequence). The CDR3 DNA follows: TGTGCCAGCAGACAGGACAGCCTCTCTGGCTACACCTTC. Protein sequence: CASRQDSLSGYTF.

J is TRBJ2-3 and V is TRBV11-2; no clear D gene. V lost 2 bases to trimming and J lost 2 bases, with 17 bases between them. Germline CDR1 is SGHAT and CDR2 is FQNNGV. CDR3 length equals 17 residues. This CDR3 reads CASSLRVLVQYTDTQYF. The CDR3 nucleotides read TGTGCCAGCAGCTTACGGGTGCTCGTTCAGTACACAGATACGCAGTATTTT. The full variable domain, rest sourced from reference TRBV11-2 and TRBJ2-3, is EAGVAQSPRYKIIEKRQSVAFWCNPISGHATLYWYQQILGQGPKLLIQFQNNGVVDDSQLPKDRFSAERLKGVDSTLKIQPAKLEDSAVYLCASSLRVLVQYTDTQYFGPGTRLTVL.

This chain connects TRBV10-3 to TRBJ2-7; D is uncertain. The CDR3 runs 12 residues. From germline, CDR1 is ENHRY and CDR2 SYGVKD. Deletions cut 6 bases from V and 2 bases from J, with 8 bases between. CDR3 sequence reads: CAIRDMAYEQYF. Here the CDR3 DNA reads TGTGCCATCAGAGATATGGCCTACGAGCAGTACTTC.

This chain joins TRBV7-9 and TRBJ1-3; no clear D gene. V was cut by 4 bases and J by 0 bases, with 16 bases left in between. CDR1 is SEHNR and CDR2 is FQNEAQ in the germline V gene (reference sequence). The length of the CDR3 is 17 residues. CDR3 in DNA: TGTGCCAGCAGCTGGGATCGTATTGTCAACTCTGGAAACACCATATATTTT. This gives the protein CASSWDRIVNSGNTIYF.

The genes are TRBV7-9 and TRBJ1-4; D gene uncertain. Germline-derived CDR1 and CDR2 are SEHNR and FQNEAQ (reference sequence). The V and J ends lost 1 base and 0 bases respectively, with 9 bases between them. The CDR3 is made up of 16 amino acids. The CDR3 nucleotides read TGTGCCAGCAGCTTAGGTGCTTTTGCAACTAATGAAAAACTGTTTTTT. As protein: CASSLGAFATNEKLFF.

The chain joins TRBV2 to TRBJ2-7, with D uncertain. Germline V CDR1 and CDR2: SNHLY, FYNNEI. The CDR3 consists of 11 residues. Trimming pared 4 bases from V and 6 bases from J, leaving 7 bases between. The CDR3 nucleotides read TGTGCCAGCAGTGGACAAGCCGAGCAGTACTTC. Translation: CASSGQAEQYF.

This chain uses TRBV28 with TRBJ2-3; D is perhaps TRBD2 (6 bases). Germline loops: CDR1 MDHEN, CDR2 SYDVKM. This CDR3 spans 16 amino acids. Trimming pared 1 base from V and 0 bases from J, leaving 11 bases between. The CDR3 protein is CASSLLVGTSTDTQYF. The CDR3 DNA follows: TGTGCCAGCAGTTTATTAGTGGGGACTAGCACAGATACGCAGTATTTT. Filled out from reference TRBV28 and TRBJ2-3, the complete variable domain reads DVKVTQSSRYLVKRTGEKVFLECVQDMDHENMFWYRQDPGLGLRLIYFSYDVKMKEKGDIPEGYSVSREKKERFSLILESASTNQTSMYLCASSLLVGTSTDTQYFGPGTRLTVL.

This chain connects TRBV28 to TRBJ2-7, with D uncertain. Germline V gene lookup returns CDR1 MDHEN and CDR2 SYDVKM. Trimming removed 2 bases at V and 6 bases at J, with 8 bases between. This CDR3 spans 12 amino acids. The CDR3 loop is CASSLGVSEQYF. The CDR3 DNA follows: TGTGCCAGCAGTTTAGGGGTCTCCGAGCAGTACTTC.

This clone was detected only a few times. CDR3 coding DNA: TGCAGTGCAACAGGGGTGTGGGGCTACACCTTC. It specifies CSATGVWGYTF. This chain joins TRBV20-1 and TRBJ1-2; TRBD1 matches 7 bases. There are 11 residues in the CDR3. CDR1 DFQATT and CDR2 SNEGSKA come from the germline V gene (reference sequence). The J segment lost 8 bases and the V segment lost 6 bases, leaving 6 bases of the junction unmatched.

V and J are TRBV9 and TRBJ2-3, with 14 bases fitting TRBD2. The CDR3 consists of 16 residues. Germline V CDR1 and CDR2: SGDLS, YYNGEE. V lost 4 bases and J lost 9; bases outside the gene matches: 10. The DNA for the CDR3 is TGTGCCAGCAGCAAGGGGGGACTAGCGGGAGATGTGACGCAGTATTTT. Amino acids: CASSKGGLAGDVTQYF.

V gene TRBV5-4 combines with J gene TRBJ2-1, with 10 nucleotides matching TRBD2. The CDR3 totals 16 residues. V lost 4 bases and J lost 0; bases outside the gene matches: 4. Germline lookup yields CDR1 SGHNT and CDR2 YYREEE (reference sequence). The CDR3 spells CASSLAGDLSYNEQFF. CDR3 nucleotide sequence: TGTGCCAGCAGCCTAGCGGGAGACCTCTCCTACAATGAGCAGTTCTTC. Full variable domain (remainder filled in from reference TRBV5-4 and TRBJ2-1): ETGVTQSPTHLIKTRGQQVTLRCSSQSGHNTVSWYQQALGQGPQFIFQYYREEENGRGNFPPRFSGLQFPNYSSELNVNALELDDSALYLCASSLAGDLSYNEQFFGPGTRLTVL.

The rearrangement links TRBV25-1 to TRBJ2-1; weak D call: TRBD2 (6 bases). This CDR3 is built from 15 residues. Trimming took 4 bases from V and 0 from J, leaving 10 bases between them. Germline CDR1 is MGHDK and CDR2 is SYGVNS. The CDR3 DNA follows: TGTGCCAGCAGTGCCTGGGGAGGCTCCTACAATGAGCAGTTCTTC. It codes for CASSAWGGSYNEQFF. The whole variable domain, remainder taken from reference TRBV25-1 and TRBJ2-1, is EADIYQTPRYLVIGTGKKITLECSQTMGHDKMYWYQQDPGMELHLIHYSYGVNSTEKGDLSSESTVSRIRTEHFPLTLESARPSHTSQYLCASSAWGGSYNEQFFGPGTRLTVL.

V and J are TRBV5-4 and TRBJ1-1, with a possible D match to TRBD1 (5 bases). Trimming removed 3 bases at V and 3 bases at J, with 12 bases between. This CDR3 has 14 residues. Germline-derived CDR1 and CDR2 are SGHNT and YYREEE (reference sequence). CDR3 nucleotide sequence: TGTGCCAGCAGCTCTCCCAGAGGGGACACTGAAGCTTTCTTT. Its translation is CASSSPRGDTEAFF.

The CDR3 DNA reads as TGCAGCGCCCGCGAGAATTACAATGAGCAGTTCTTC. It encodes CSARENYNEQFF. The rearrangement links TRBV29-1 to TRBJ2-1; D uncertain. With 7 bases removed from V and 4 bases from J, the gap between germline ends came to 11 bases. The germline V gene has CDR1 SQVTM and CDR2 ANQGSEA. This CDR3 region has 12 residues.

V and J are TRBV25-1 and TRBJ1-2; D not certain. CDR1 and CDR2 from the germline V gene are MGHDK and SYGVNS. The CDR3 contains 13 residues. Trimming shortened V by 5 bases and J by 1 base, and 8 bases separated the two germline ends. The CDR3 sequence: CASSSTGNYGYTF. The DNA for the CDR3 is TGTGCCAGCAGTTCCACTGGTAACTATGGCTACACCTTC.

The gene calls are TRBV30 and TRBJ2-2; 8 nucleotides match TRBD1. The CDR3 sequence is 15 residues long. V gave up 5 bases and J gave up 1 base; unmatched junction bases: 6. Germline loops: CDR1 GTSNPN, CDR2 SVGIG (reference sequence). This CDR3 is CAWHPGTGNTGELFF. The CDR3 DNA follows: TGTGCCTGGCACCCCGGGACAGGGAACACCGGGGAGCTGTTTTTT.

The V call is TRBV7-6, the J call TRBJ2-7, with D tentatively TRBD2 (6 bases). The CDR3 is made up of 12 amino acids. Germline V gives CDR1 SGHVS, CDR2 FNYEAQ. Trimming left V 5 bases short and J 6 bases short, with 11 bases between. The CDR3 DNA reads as TGTGCCAGCAGCCTGCTCGGGGGCGAGCAGTACTTC. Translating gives CASSLLGGEQYF.

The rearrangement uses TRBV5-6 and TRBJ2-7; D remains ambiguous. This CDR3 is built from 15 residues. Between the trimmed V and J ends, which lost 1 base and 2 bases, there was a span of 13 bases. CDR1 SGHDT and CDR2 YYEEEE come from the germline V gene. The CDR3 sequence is CASSLRAVRTYEQYF. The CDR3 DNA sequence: TGTGCCAGCAGCTTGCGCGCGGTGAGGACCTACGAGCAGTACTTC.

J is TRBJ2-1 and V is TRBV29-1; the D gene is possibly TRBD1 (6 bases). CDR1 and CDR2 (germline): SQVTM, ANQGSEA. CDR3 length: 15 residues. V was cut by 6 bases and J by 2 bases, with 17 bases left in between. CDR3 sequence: CSVIQGPGTYNEQFF. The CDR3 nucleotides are TGCAGCGTAATACAGGGCCCTGGGACCTACAATGAGCAGTTCTTC.

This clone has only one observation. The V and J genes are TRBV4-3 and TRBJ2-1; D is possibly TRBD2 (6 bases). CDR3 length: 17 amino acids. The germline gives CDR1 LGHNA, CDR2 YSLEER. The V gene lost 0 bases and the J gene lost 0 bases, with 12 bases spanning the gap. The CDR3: CASSQEKVGSSYNEQFF. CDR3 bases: TGCGCCAGCAGCCAAGAAAAGGTCGGGAGCTCCTACAATGAGCAGTTCTTC.

CDR3: CASSLLGARGTDTQYF. The CDR3 region has the DNA TGCGCCAGCAGCTTGCTGGGGGCTCGGGGCACAGATACGCAGTATTTT. The J gene is TRBJ2-3, the V gene TRBV5-1, with D tentatively TRBD1 (6 bases). Trimming removed 1 base from V and 1 base from J, with 13 bases in between. Germline CDR1 reads SGHRS; CDR2 reads YFSETQ. The CDR3 consists of 16 residues.

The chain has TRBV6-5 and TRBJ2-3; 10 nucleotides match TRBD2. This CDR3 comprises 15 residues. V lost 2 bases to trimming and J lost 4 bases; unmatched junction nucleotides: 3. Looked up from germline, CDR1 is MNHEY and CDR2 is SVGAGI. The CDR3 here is CASSYTSGMADTQYF. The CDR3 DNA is TGTGCCAGCAGTTACACTAGCGGGATGGCAGATACGCAGTATTTT.

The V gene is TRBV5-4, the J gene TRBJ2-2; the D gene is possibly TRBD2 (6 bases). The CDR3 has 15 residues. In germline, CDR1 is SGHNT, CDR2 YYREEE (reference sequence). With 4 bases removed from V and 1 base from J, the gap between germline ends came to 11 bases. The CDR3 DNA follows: TGTGCCAGCAGCCGCGGACTAAAGAACACCGGGGAGCTGTTTTTT. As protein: CASSRGLKNTGELFF.